The 9 T cell receptor beta chains given below trace back to one sample, sequenced in a study of T cell responses to AZD1222 COVID-19 vaccine. The protocol was immunoSEQ multiplex PCR, while the TCRdb copy is restricted to in-frame clones and leaves out a portion. The sample includes about 170,000 clones, 80% to 90% of them seen just once. The starting material was peripheral blood, obtained on day 0 of AZD1222 vaccination. The receptor source for this set is an adult in good health.

This chain joins TRBV15 and TRBJ2-3; D is uncertain. Trimming took off 1 base at V and 2 bases at J, with 7 bases between the two ends. CDR1 LNHNV and CDR2 YYDKDF come from the germline V gene (reference sequence). The CDR3 runs 14 residues. The CDR3 DNA follows: TGTGCCACCAGCAGAGGAGAGCCCACAGATACGCAGTATTTT. Amino acids: CATSRGEPTDTQYF.

This chain connects TRBV7-6 to TRBJ1-6; D is unresolved. CDR1 is SGHVS and CDR2 is FNYEAQ in the germline V gene. CDR3 length: 12 amino acids. The ends were cut back, 6 bases at V and 8 bases at J, with 8 bases in the middle. The CDR3 here is CASRDLYSPLHF. Here the CDR3 DNA reads TGTGCCAGCAGGGACCTCTATTCACCCCTCCACTTT.

This chain connects TRBV25-1 to TRBJ2-3; 8 bases align to TRBD2. V gave up 3 bases and J gave up 6 bases; unmatched junction bases: 8. Germline CDR1 and CDR2: MGHDK and SYGVNS. The CDR3 runs to 15 residues. The CDR3 coding sequence is TGTGCCAGCAGTGATGTCGGGGGGGCCGGCGATACGCAGTATTTT. This codes for CASSDVGGAGDTQYF.

For the CDR3, the DNA is TGTGCCAGCAGTCTTAGTGCGGACACGGATACGCAGTATTTT. Encoded protein: CASSLSADTDTQYF. The chain is built from TRBV7-2 and TRBJ2-3; the D gene is possibly TRBD1 (5 bases). V lost 6 bases to trimming and J lost 6 bases, with 16 bases between them. Looked up from germline, CDR1 is SGHTA and CDR2 is FQGNSA. This CDR3 spans 14 amino acids. The full variable domain, its missing parts supplied by reference TRBV7-2 and TRBJ2-3, is GAGVSQSPSNKVTEKGKDVELRCDPISGHTALYWYRQSLGQGLEFLIYFQGNSAPDKSGLPSDRFSAERTGGSVSTLTIQRTQQEDSAVYLCASSLSADTDTQYFGPGTRLTVL.

The chain couples TRBV9 to TRBJ2-3; D call uncertain. The length of the CDR3 is 12 residues. With 4 bases removed from V and 2 bases from J, the gap between germline ends came to 5 bases. CDR1 SGDLS and CDR2 YYNGEE come from the germline V gene. CDR3 coding DNA: TGTGCCAGCAGCTCGATCACAGATACGCAGTATTTT. As protein: CASSSITDTQYF.

The chain uses TRBV5-1 and TRBJ2-5, with TRBD2 matching over 11 bases. The CDR3 extends over 15 amino acids. V shed 3 bases, J shed 1 base, and the junction held 2 bases outside the gene matches. CDR1 SGHRS and CDR2 YFSETQ come from the germline V gene. CDR3: CASSSGTSGQETQYF. DNA of the CDR3: TGCGCCAGCAGCTCCGGGACTAGCGGCCAAGAGACCCAGTACTTC.

Ten or more counts support this clone. The chain recombines TRBV6-4 with TRBJ2-3, with TRBD2 identical over 9 bases. The V gene end was trimmed by 3 bases and the J gene end by 2 bases; junction bases not matched to a gene: 6. CDR3 size: 16 residues. The germline gives CDR1 MRHNA, CDR2 SNTAGT. CDR3 coding DNA: TGTGCCAGCAGTGAGGGGAGCGGGGGGCCCACAGATACGCAGTATTTT. This translates into CASSEGSGGPTDTQYF.

This chain connects TRBV5-1 to TRBJ2-5; D is perhaps TRBD1 or TRBD2 (5 bases each). CDR3 length: 14 amino acids. V lost 1 base to trimming and J lost 5 bases, with 12 bases between them. Germline CDR1 is SGHRS and CDR2 is YFSETQ. CDR3 in DNA: TGCGCCAGCAGCTTGAACCCCGGGACCGAGACCCAGTACTTC. Its protein product is CASSLNPGTETQYF. The full variable domain, in which reference TRBV5-1 and TRBJ2-5 provide the parts outside the CDR3, is KAGVTQTPRYLIKTRGQQVTLSCSPISGHRSVSWYQQTPGQGLQFLFEYFSETQRNKGNFPGRFSGRQFSNSRSEMNVSTLELGDSALYLCASSLNPGTETQYFGPGTRLLVL.

This clone has just one count. The chain employs TRBV29-1 and TRBJ1-4; D unclear. V shed 6 bases and J shed 8 bases, with 16 bases lying between them. The germline gives CDR1 SQVTM, CDR2 ANQGSEA. CDR3 length: 13 residues. CDR3 bases: TGCAGCGTCGCTAGTTTCTATACCGAAAAACTGTTTTTT. Its translation: CSVASFYTEKLFF.